The next 10 T cell receptor beta chains were all read from a single sample in a study of CD8+ T cells in alopecia areata. Treatment given: oral pan-JAK inhibitor, 5-10 mg twice daily. Extraction of RNA preceded its reverse transcription into cDNA, which served as the sequencing template. Generated by immunoSEQ multiplex PCR, the TCRdb table keeps only in-frame clones and is missing some. The sample holds hundreds of thousands of clones; roughly 63% are singletons and the top ten take more than 0.85%. Specimen: CD4+ T cells sorted from blood, collected at roughly week 53, from a patient treated with tofacitinib. The receptors shown here come from a human donor with alopecia areata.

J is TRBJ2-7 and V is TRBV15; no definite D call. Germline V gene data show CDR1 as LNHNV and CDR2 as YYDKDF (reference sequence). V was cut by 0 bases and J by 5 bases, with 11 bases left in between. This CDR3 is built from 14 residues. The CDR3 protein is CATSRDPSYDEQYF. CDR3 in DNA: TGTGCCACCAGCAGAGATCCTTCTTACGACGAGCAGTACTTC.

This sequence joins TRBV10-3 and TRBJ1-1; D not certain. Trimming took 0 bases from V and 0 from J, leaving 8 bases between them. The CDR3 sequence is 15 residues long. Per germline, CDR1 ENHRY and CDR2 SYGVKD. The CDR3 DNA reads TGTGCCATCAGTGAGTCAGCAGTCATGAACACTGAAGCTTTCTTT. Amino acids: CAISESAVMNTEAFF.

The gene calls are TRBV2 and TRBJ2-3; D is ambiguous. The CDR3 covers 11 residues. The V gene lost 1 base and the J gene lost 8 bases, with 4 bases spanning the gap. Germline V CDR1 and CDR2: SNHLY, FYNNEI. The CDR3 sequence: CASSEGGTQYF. In DNA form, the CDR3 reads TGTGCCAGCAGTGAAGGGGGTACGCAGTATTTT.

The chain recombines TRBV4-1 with TRBJ1-4; TRBD1 matches 7 bases. The CDR3 is 15 residues long. Germline V CDR1 and CDR2: MGHRA, YSYEKL. V was clipped by 6 bases and J by 7 bases; unmatched bases: 11. CDR3 in amino acids: CASRKTGTEGEKLFF. The DNA for the CDR3 is TGCGCCAGCAGGAAAACCGGGACAGAGGGTGAAAAACTGTTTTTT.

The chain uses TRBV20-1 and TRBJ1-1; TRBD1 matches 7 bases. From germline, CDR1 is DFQATT and CDR2 SNEGSKA (reference sequence). Losses at the gene ends were 3 bases for V and 11 bases for J; bases not matched to a gene: 6. The CDR3 is 11 amino acids. The CDR3 DNA reads as TGCAGTGCTAGGGAACAGGGGCAGGCTTTCTTT. Protein product: CSAREQGQAFF.

This clone has only a few counts. V usage is TRBV7-2 and J usage is TRBJ2-1; TRBD1 might be the D (6 bases). Germline CDR1 SGHTA, CDR2 FQGNSA. This CDR3 comprises 13 residues. V lost 5 bases to trimming and J lost 8 bases, with 13 bases between them. Here the CDR3 reads CASSRAGAYEQFF. The CDR3, as DNA: TGTGCCAGCAGCCGGGCAGGGGCGTATGAGCAGTTCTTC.

CDR3 residues: CASRPGTTPFGHEQFF. The CDR3 region has the DNA TGTGCCAGCAGGCCCGGGACTACCCCCTTTGGCCATGAGCAGTTCTTC. The rearrangement uses TRBV7-9 and TRBJ2-1; TRBD2 agrees at 7 bases. Per the germline V gene, CDR1 is SEHNR and CDR2 is FQNEAQ (reference sequence). The CDR3 has 16 residues. With V trimmed by 6 bases and J by 8 bases, 16 bases remained unmatched.

The J gene is TRBJ1-6, the V gene TRBV6-5; 7 bases match TRBD1. Germline V gene data show CDR1 as MNHEY and CDR2 as SVGAGI. Losses at the gene ends were 5 bases for V and 9 bases for J; bases not matched to a gene: 10. The CDR3 has 15 amino acids. The CDR3 DNA is TGTGCCAGCAGTAAGCGACAGGGAGGATTTTCACCCCTCCACTTT. This sequence encodes CASSKRQGGFSPLHF.

The chain uses TRBV27 and TRBJ2-7; D possibly corresponds to TRBD2 (6 bases). This CDR3 is built from 15 residues. The germline gives CDR1 MNHEY, CDR2 SMNVEV (reference sequence). The V and J ends lost 6 bases and 3 bases respectively, with 18 bases between them. CDR3 sequence: CASSVRAGGFYEQYF. The CDR3 region has the DNA TGTGCCAGCAGCGTTAGGGCAGGAGGGTTCTACGAGCAGTACTTC.

Of note for this clone: The limits of the CDR3 on the DNA are not certain, so only TCRdb's listed CDR3 is given. The chain recombines TRBV4-3 with TRBJ2-4. The CDR3 region is 16 residues in length, termini included. Germline CDR1 reads LGHNA; CDR2 reads YSLEER. The CDR3: CASSQSLVMGVDIQYF.